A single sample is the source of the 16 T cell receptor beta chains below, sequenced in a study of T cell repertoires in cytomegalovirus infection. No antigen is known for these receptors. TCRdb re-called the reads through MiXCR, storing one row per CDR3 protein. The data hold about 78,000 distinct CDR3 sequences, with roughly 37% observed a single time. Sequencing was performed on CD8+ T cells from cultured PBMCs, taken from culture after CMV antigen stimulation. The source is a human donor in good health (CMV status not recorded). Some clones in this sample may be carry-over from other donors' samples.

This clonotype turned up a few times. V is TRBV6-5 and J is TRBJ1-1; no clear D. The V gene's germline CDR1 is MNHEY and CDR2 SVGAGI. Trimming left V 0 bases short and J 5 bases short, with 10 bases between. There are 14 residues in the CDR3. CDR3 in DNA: TGTGCCAGCAGTTACTCTGGGGTTGGGACTGAAGCTTTCTTT. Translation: CASSYSGVGTEAFF.

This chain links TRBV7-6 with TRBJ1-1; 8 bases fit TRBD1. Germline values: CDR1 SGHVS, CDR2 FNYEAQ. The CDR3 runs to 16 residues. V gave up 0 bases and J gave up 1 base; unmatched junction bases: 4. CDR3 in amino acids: CASSLARGRENTEAFF. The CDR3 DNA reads TGTGCCAGCAGCTTAGCCAGGGGGCGCGAGAACACTGAAGCTTTCTTT.

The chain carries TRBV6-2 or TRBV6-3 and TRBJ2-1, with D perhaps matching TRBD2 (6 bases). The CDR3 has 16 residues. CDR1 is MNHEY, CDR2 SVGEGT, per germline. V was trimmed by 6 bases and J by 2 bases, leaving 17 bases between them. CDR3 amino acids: CASRERLVPPYNEQFF. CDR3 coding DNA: TGTGCCAGCAGGGAGCGACTAGTCCCCCCCTACAATGAGCAGTTCTTC.

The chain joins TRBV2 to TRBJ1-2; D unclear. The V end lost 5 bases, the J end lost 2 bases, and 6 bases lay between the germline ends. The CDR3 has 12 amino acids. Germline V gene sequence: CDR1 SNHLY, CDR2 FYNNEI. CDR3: CASSRENYGYTF. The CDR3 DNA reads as TGTGCCAGCAGTCGAGAGAACTATGGCTACACCTTC.

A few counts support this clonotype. The CDR3 nucleotides are TGTGCCAGCAGTTACAGGGGGGTCTACGAGCAGTACTTC. Residues: CASSYRGVYEQYF. The chain joins TRBV27 to TRBJ2-7; 8 bases align to TRBD1. The CDR3 length is 13 residues. CDR1 is MNHEY, CDR2 SMNVEV, per germline (reference sequence). Trimming at V came to 4 bases and at J to 3 bases, leaving 2 bases not matched to a gene.

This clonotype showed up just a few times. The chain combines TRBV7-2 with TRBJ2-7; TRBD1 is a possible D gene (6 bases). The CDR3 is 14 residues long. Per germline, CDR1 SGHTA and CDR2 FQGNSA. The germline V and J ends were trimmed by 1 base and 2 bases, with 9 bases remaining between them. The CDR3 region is CASSLGGQPYEQYF. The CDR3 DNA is TGTGCCAGCAGCTTAGGGGGGCAGCCCTACGAGCAGTACTTC.

CDR3 loop: CASSLASDNYEQYF. The CDR3 coding sequence is TGCGCCAGCAGCTTAGCTTCGGACAACTACGAGCAGTACTTC. This chain links TRBV5-1 with TRBJ2-7; weak D call: TRBD1 (5 bases). The germline gives CDR1 SGHRS, CDR2 YFSETQ. The CDR3 spans 14 residues. V shed 2 bases and J shed 3 bases, with 12 bases lying between them.

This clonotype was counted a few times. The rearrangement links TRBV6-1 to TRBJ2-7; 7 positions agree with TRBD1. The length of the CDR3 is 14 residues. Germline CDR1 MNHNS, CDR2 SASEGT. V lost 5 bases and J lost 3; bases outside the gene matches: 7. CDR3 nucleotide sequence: TGTGCCAGCAGTATACACCGACAGGGCTACGAGCAGTACTTC. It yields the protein CASSIHRQGYEQYF.

The CDR3 sequence: CASSLDGTMEDTQYF. CDR3 sequence (DNA): TGTGCCAGCAGCTTAGACGGAACAATGGAAGATACGCAGTATTTT. The chain links TRBV11-2 to TRBJ2-3; D call uncertain. Trimming took 0 bases from V and 5 from J, leaving 12 bases between them. Looked up from germline, CDR1 is SGHAT and CDR2 is FQNNGV. The CDR3 is made up of 15 amino acids.

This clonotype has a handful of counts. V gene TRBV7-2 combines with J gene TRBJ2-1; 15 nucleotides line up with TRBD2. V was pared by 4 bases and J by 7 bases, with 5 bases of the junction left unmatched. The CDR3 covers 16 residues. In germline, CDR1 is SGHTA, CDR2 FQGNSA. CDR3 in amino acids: CASSSLGTSGGNEQFF. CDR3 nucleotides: TGTGCCAGCAGCTCCCTAGGGACTAGCGGGGGGAATGAGCAGTTCTTC.

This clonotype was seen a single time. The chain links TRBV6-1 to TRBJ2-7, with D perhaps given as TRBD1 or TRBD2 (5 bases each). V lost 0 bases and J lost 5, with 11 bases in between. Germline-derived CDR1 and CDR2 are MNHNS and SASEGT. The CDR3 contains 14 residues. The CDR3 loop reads CASSEAGAGHEQYF. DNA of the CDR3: TGTGCCAGCAGTGAAGCCGGGGCAGGGCACGAGCAGTACTTC.

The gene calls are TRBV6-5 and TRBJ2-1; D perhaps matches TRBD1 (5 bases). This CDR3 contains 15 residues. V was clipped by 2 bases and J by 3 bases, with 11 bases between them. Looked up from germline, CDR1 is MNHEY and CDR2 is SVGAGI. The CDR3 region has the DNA TGTGCCAGCAGTTACCAGGGCCTGTTCTACAATGAGCAGTTCTTC. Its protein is CASSYQGLFYNEQFF.

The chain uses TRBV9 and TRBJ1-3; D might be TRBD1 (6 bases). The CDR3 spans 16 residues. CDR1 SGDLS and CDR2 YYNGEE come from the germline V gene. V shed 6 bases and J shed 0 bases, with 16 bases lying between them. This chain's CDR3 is CASNETRDTSGNTIYF. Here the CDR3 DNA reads TGTGCCAGCAACGAAACCCGGGACACCTCTGGAAACACCATATATTTT.

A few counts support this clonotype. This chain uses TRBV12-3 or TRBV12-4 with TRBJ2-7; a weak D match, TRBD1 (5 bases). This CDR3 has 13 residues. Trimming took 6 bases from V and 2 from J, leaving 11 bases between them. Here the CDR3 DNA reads TGTGCCAGCAGCCCAGGGTACACCTACGAGCAGTACTTC. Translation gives CASSPGYTYEQYF.

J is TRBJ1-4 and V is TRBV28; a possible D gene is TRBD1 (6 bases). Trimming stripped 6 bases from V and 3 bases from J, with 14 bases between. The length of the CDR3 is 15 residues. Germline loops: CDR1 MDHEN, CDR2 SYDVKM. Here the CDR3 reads CASSRPGGPNEKLFF. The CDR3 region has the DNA TGTGCCAGCAGCCGCCCGGGGGGCCCTAATGAAAAACTGTTTTTT. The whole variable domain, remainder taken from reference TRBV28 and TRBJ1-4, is DVKVTQSSRYLVKRTGEKVFLECVQDMDHENMFWYRQDPGLGLRLIYFSYDVKMKEKGDIPEGYSVSREKKERFSLILESASTNQTSMYLCASSRPGGPNEKLFFGSGTQLSVL.

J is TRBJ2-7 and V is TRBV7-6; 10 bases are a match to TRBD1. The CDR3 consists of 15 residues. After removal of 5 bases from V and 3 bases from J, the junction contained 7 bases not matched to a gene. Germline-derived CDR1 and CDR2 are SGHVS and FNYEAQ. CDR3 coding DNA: TGTGCCAGCAGCCACGGGACAGGGGTAATCTACGAGCAGTACTTC. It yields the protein CASSHGTGVIYEQYF.